Listed here is a single TCR beta chain. V lost 0 bases and J 3 bases, leaving 9 bases between the germline ends. CDR1 is DFQATT and CDR2 is SNEGSKA in the germline V gene (reference sequence). This CDR3 has 14 residues. This specimen comes from a study of T cells in Graves' hyperthyroidism and ophthalmopathy. TCR beta CDR3 sequences were amplified from RNA transcripts. HTBI primers were used for first-round RT-PCR of the TCR CDR3. Using its own MiXCR run on the multiplex PCR reads, TCRdb lists one record per CDR3 protein. This sample has over 700,000 distinct CDR3 sequences; around a sixth occur once, and the top ten carry 16%. Each 10 ml fresh peripheral blood draw supplied the PBMCs.

This clonotype was sampled from a woman between 45 and 65 years old with Graves' hyperthyroidism that later progressed to Graves' ophthalmopathy. Sequences were obtained from blood. The rearrangement uses TRBV20-1 and TRBJ2-1; D unresolved. DNA of the CDR3: TGCAGTGCTAGAGATCAGCGAGTCTACAATGAGCAGTTCTTC. Amino acid sequence: CSARDQRVYNEQFF.